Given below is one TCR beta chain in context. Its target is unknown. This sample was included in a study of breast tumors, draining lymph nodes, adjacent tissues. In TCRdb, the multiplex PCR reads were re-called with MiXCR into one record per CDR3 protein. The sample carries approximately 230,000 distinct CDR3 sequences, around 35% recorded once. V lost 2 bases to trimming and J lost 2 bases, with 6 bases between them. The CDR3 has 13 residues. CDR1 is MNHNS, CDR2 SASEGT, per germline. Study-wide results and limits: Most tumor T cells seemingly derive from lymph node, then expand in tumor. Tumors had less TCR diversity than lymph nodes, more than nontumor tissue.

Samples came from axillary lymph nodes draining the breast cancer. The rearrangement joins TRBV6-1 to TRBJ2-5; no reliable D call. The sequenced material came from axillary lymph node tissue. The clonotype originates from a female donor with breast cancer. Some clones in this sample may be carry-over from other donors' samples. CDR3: CASSEWGQETQYF. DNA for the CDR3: TGTGCCAGCAGTGAATGGGGACAAGAGACCCAGTACTTC.